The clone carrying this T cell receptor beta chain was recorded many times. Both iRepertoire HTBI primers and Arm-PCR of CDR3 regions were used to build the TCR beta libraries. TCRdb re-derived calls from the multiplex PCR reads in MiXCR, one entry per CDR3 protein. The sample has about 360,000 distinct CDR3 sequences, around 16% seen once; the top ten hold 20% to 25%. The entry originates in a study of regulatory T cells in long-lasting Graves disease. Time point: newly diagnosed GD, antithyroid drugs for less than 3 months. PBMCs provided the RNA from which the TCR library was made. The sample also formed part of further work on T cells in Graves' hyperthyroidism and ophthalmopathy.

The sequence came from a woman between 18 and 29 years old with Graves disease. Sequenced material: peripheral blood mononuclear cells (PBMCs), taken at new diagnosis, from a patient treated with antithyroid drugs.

CDR3 in DNA: TGCAGTGCTAGGGCCAGCGGGATCTACAATGAGCAGTTCTTC. Protein sequence: CSARASGIYNEQFF. This chain connects TRBV20-1 to TRBJ2-1; 7 bases are shared with TRBD2. Germline CDR1 DFQATT, CDR2 SNEGSKA (reference sequence). The CDR3 has 14 residues. V trimming: 3 bases; J trimming: 3 bases; junction bases outside the gene matches: 5.